Shown below are 15 T cell receptor beta chains from a single sample sequenced in a study of beta chain features in type 1 diabetes. Expressed TCRB transcripts were sequenced because the isolated RNA had all been reverse transcribed beforehand. Some clones are missing from TCRdb's copy, which holds only in-frame ones; the method was immunoSEQ multiplex PCR. The sample includes under 150,000 clones, about 7% of them seen just once. Material: central memory CD4+ T cells from blood. Receptors originate from a woman in her 30s in good health.

This clone was seen only a few times. The chain joins TRBV5-1 to TRBJ2-7; 8 nucleotides line up with TRBD1. There are 15 residues in the CDR3. CDR1 is SGHRS and CDR2 is YFSETQ in the germline V gene. The V gene end was trimmed by 0 bases and the J gene end by 4 bases; junction bases not matched to a gene: 6. Here the CDR3 reads CASSLEGQGAYEQYF. CDR3 bases: TGCGCCAGCAGCTTGGAGGGCCAGGGGGCTTACGAGCAGTACTTC.

This clone was seen more than once but under ten times. The DNA for the CDR3 is TGTGCCAGCAGCCAGCGGGAGGGAGGAAACATTCAGTACTTC. Its translation: CASSQREGGNIQYF. The chain carries TRBV4-2 and TRBJ2-4; TRBD2 aligns across 9 bases. V lost 3 bases, J lost 6 bases, and 3 bases stayed unmatched. CDR3 size: 14 residues. Germline CDR1 reads LGHNA; CDR2 reads YNFKEQ.

This clone was seen a handful of times. This likely came from a read error, as a far larger clone is one base away. The chain employs TRBV6-5 and TRBJ2-5; D ambiguous. The germline V gene has CDR1 MNHEY and CDR2 SVGAGI. There are 11 residues in the CDR3. Trimming cost V 6 bases and J 2 bases, with 4 bases left between them. The CDR3 sequence is CASSPQETQYF. The CDR3 DNA reads as TGTGCCAGCAGCCCTCAAGAGACCCAGTACTTC.

This clone was observed a handful of times. The chain joins TRBV20-1 to TRBJ2-1; D not certain. CDR3 length: 10 amino acids. Germline assignment: CDR1 DFQATT and CDR2 SNEGSKA (reference sequence). Trimming shortened V by 5 bases and J by 9 bases, and 8 bases separated the two germline ends. The CDR3: CSAYAGEQFF. CDR3 nucleotides: TGCAGTGCTTACGCAGGTGAGCAGTTCTTC.

The chain couples TRBV27 to TRBJ1-6; 9 nucleotides align to TRBD1. The CDR3 consists of 14 residues. Germline CDR1 is MNHEY and CDR2 is SMNVEV (reference sequence). The ends lost 8 bases at V and 6 bases at J; junction bases unmatched: 5. The CDR3 reads CASGGTGFNSPLHF. CDR3 coding DNA: TGTGCCAGCGGAGGGACAGGGTTTAATTCACCCCTCCACTTT.

The chain uses TRBV9 and TRBJ2-3; tentatively, D is TRBD1 (5 bases). The V end was cut by 2 bases, the J end by 3 bases, with 7 bases between. The CDR3 length is 13 residues. Germline CDR1 SGDLS, CDR2 YYNGEE. CDR3 sequence reads: CASSVAGTDTQYF. As DNA, the CDR3 is TGTGCCAGCAGCGTTGCAGGGACAGATACGCAGTATTTT.

This clone came up a few times. V usage is TRBV4-2 and J usage is TRBJ2-3, with D perhaps matching TRBD1 (5 bases). The CDR3 sequence is 17 residues long. The V and J ends lost 0 bases and 3 bases respectively, with 16 bases between them. Germline CDR1 reads LGHNA; CDR2 reads YNFKEQ. CDR3 in DNA: TGTGCCAGCAGCCAAGATCCAGGGTCCACCTCTACAGATACGCAGTATTTT. Protein product: CASSQDPGSTSTDTQYF.

This rearrangement joins TRBV7-2 to TRBJ1-4; D is ambiguous. There are 14 residues in the CDR3. V was pared by 5 bases and J by 10 bases, with 17 bases between. From germline, CDR1 is SGHTA and CDR2 FQGNSA. The CDR3 is CASSPTVPGVKLFF. In nucleotides, the CDR3 is TGTGCCAGCAGCCCCACCGTCCCGGGAGTAAAACTGTTTTTT.

This clone has a handful of counts. The junction and the germline gene differ at one end; a read error may be behind it. The chain carries TRBV18 and TRBJ2-1; 10 positions match TRBD2. The CDR3 has 15 residues. Per the germline V gene, CDR1 is KGHSH and CDR2 is LQKENI. Here the CDR3 reads CASLPAGGGYNEQFF. CDR3 DNA sequence: TGTGCCAGCTTACCAGCGGGAGGGGGCTACAATGAGCAGTTCTTC.

In this sample, this clone turned up a few times. This sequence joins TRBV28 and TRBJ2-7, with 7 bases aligning to TRBD1. The germline V gene encodes CDR1 MDHEN and CDR2 SYDVKM. The CDR3 is 13 amino acids. After removal of 6 bases from V and 5 bases from J, the junction contained 7 bases not matched to a gene. The CDR3 reads CASRTGSNHEQYF. The CDR3 nucleotides are TGTGCCAGCAGGACAGGGAGTAACCACGAGCAGTACTTC.

This clone was picked up a small number of times. The chain recombines TRBV7-3 with TRBJ2-7; perhaps TRBD1 as D (6 bases). The length of the CDR3 is 14 residues. Germline CDR1 reads SGHTA; CDR2 reads FQGTGA. V lost 5 bases and J 4 bases, leaving 15 bases between the germline ends. Written as DNA, the CDR3 is TGTGCCAGCAGCGCGACCGGGACAACTTACGAGCAGTACTTC. Protein: CASSATGTTYEQYF. The variable domain in full, with the rest retrieved from reference TRBV7-3 and TRBJ2-7, is GAGVSQTPSNKVTEKGKYVELRCDPISGHTALYWYRQSLGQGPEFLIYFQGTGAADDSGLPNDRFFAVRPEGSVSTLKIQRTERGDSAVYLCASSATGTTYEQYFGPGTRLTVT.

Only a few counts were recorded for this clone. CDR3 sequence reads: CASRLVGAEEQYF. CDR3 DNA sequence: TGTGCCAGCAGACTGGTGGGGGCTGAAGAGCAGTACTTC. V is TRBV5-8 and J is TRBJ2-7; D may be TRBD1 (6 bases). CDR3 length: 13 residues. Germline CDR1 SGHTS, CDR2 YDEGEE. Trimming took off 5 bases at V and 7 bases at J, with 16 bases between the two ends.

In its sample, this clone was seen a few times. The chain combines TRBV27 with TRBJ2-7; 10 nucleotides agree with TRBD1. Per germline, CDR1 MNHEY and CDR2 SMNVEV (reference sequence). V shed 6 bases and J 2 bases; nucleotides not matched to a gene: 16. The length of the CDR3 is 18 residues. The CDR3 DNA sequence: TGTGCCAGCAGCTCCCGCCCCGAGCGGACAGGGGGAACCTACGAGCAGTACTTC. Its translation: CASSSRPERTGGTYEQYF.

This clone came up many times. The gene calls are TRBV23-1 and TRBJ2-5; TRBD1 agrees at 10 bases. TRBV23-1 is an ORF; its function is uncertain. The CDR3 consists of 15 residues. The V and J ends lost 3 bases and 4 bases, in that order; junction bases with no gene match: 5. The CDR3 spells CASSQWDRGSETQYF. The CDR3 DNA reads TGCGCCAGCAGTCAGTGGGACAGGGGCTCAGAGACCCAGTACTTC.

V usage is TRBV19 and J usage is TRBJ2-4, with D possibly matching TRBD1 (6 bases). Germline V gene sequence: CDR1 LNHDA, CDR2 SQIVND (reference sequence). Trimming removed 5 bases at V and 7 bases at J, with 18 bases between. The CDR3 runs to 15 residues. This CDR3 reads CASSAPSQGGNIQYF. The CDR3 DNA reads TGTGCCAGTAGTGCCCCTTCACAGGGCGGGAACATTCAGTACTTC.